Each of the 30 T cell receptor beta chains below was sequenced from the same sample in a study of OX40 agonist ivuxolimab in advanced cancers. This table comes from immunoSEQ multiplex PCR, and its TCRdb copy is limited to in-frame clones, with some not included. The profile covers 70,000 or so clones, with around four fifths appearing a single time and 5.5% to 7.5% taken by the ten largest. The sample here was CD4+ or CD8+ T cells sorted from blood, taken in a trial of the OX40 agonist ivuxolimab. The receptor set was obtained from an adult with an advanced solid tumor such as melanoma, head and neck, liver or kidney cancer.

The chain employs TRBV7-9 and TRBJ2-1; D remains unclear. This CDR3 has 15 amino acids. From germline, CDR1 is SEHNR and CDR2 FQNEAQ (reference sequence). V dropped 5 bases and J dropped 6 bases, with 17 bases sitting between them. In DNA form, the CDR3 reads TGTGCCAGCAGCCATCTAAGAATCACTGGCAATGAGCAGTTCTTC. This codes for CASSHLRITGNEQFF. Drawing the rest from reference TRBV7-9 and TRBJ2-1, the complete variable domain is DTGVSQNPRHKITKRGQNVTFRCDPISEHNRLYWYRQTLGQGPEFLTYFQNEAQLEKSRLLSDRFSAERPKGSFSTLEIQRTEQGDSAMYLCASSHLRITGNEQFFGPGTRLTVL.

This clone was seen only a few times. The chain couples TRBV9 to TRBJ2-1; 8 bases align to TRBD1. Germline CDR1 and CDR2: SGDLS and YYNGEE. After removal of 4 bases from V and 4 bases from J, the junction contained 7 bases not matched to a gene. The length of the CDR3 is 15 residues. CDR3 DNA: TGTGCCAGCAGCCCAGGGGGCTCCTCTTACAATGAGCAGTTCTTC. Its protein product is CASSPGGSSYNEQFF.

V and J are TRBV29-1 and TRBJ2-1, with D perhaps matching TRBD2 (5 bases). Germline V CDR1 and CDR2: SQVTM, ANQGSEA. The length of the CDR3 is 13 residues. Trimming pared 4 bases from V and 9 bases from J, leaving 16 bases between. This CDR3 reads CSVGPSGWGEQFF. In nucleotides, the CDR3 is TGCAGCGTTGGCCCGTCGGGATGGGGTGAGCAGTTCTTC.

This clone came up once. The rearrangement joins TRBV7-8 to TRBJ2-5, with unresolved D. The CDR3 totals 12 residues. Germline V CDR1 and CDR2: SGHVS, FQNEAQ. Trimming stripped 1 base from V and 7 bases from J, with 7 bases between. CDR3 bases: TGTGCCAGCAGCTTAGAATTGGGGACCCAGTACTTC. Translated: CASSLELGTQYF. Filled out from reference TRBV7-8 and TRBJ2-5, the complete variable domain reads GAGVSQSPRYKVAKRGQDVALRCDPISGHVSLFWYQQALGQGPEFLTYFQNEAQLDKSGLPSDRFFAERPEGSVSTLKIQRTQQEDSAVYLCASSLELGTQYFGPGTRLLVL.

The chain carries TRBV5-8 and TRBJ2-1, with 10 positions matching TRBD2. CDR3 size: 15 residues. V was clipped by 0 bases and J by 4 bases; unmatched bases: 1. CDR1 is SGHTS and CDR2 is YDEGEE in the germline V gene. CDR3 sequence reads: CASSLAAGGYNEQFF. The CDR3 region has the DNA TGTGCCAGCAGCTTGGCAGCGGGAGGGTACAATGAGCAGTTCTTC.

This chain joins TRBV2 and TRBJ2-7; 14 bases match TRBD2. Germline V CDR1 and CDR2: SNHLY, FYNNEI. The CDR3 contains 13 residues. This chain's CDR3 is CASSEGETSGGAV. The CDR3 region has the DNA TGTGCCAGCAGTGAAGGAGAGACTAGCGGGGGGGCCGTC.

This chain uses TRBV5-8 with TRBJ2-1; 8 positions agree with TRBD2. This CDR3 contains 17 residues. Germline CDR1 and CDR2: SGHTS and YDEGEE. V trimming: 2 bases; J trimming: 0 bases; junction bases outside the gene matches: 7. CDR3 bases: TGTGCCAGCAGCTTCTCCTTACTAGCGGCCTCCTACAATGAGCAGTTCTTC. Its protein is CASSFSLLAASYNEQFF.

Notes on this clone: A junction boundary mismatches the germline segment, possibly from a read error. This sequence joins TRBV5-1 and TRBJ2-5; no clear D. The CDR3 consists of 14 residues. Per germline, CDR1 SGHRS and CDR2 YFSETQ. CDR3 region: CASSDRQIQGTQYF. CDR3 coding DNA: TGCGCCAGCAGCGACCGACAAATTCAAGGGACCCAGTACTTC.

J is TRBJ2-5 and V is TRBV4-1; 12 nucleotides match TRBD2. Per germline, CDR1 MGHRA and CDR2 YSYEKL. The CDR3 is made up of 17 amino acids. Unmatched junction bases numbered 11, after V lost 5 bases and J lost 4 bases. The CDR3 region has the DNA TGCGCCAGCAGCGGGCTAGCGGGGGGGCCTGGTCGAGAGACCCAGTACTTC. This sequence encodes CASSGLAGGPGRETQYF.

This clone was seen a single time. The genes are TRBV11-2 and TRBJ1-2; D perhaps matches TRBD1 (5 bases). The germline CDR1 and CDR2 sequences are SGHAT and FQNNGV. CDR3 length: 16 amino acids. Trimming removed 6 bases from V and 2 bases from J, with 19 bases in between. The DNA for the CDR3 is TGTGCCAGCAGACAGGCCGGAAGGGCACGGAACTATGGCTACACCTTC. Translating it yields CASRQAGRARNYGYTF.

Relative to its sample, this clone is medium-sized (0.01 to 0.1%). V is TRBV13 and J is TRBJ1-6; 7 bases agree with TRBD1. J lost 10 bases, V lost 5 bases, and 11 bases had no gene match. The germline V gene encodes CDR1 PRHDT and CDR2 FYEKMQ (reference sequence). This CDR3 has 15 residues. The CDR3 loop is CASSPKGAGVSPLHF. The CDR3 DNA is TGTGCCAGCAGCCCGAAGGGGGCTGGAGTCTCACCCCTCCACTTT. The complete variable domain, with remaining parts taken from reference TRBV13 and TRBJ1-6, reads AAGVIQSPRHLIKEKRETATLKCYPIPRHDTVYWYQQGPGQDPQFLISFYEKMQSDKGSIPDRFSAQQFSDYHSELNMSSLELGDSALYFCASSPKGAGVSPLHFGNGTRLTVT.

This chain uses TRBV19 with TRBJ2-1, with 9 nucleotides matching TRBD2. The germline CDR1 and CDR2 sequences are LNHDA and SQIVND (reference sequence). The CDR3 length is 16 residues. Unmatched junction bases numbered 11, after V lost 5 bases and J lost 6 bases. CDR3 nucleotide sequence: TGTGCCAGTAGTGGAGAACTAGCGGGTATACGCAATGAGCAGTTCTTC. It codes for CASSGELAGIRNEQFF.

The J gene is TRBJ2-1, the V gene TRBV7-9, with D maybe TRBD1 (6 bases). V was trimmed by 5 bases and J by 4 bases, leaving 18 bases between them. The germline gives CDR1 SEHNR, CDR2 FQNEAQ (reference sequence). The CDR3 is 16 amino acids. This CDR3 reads CASSPGQKEAYNEQFF. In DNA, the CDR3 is TGTGCCAGCAGCCCTGGACAGAAAGAGGCTTACAATGAGCAGTTCTTC.

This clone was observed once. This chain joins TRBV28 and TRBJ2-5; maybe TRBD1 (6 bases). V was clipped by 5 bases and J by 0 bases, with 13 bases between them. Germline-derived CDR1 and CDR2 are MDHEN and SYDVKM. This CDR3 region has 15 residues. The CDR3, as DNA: TGTGCCAGCAGTCCGCTAACAGGGAACCAAGAGACCCAGTACTTC. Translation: CASSPLTGNQETQYF.

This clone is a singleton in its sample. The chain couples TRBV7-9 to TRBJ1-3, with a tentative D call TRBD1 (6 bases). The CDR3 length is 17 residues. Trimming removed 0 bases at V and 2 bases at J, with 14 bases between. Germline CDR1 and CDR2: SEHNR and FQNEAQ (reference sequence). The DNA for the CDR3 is TGTGCCAGCAGCTTAGCGGCCCTAGGACAGACTGGAAACACCATATATTTT. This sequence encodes CASSLAALGQTGNTIYF.

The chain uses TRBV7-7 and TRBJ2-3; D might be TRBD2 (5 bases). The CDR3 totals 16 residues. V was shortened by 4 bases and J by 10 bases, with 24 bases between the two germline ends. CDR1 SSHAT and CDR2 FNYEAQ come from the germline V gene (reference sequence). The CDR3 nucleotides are TGTGCCAGCAGCTGGCTAGCAGTCGACGGTTTAAGGGCGCAGTATTTT. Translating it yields CASSWLAVDGLRAQYF.

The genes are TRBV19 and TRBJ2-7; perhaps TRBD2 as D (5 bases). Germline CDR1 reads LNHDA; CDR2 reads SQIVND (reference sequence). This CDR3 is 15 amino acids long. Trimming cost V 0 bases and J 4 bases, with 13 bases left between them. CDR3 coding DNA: TGTGCCAGTAGTATAGATGGAGTAGCGCAGTACGAGCAGTACTTC. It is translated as CASSIDGVAQYEQYF. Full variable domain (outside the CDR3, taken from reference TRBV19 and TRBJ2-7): DGGITQSPKYLFRKEGQNVTLSCEQNLNHDAMYWYRQDPGQGLRLIYYSQIVNDFQKGDIAEGYSVSREKKESFPLTVTSAQKNPTAFYLCASSIDGVAQYEQYFGPGTRLTVT.

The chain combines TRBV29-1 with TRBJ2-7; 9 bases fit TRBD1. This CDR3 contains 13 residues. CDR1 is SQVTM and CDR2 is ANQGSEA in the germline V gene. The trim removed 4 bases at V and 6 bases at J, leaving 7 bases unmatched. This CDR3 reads CSVAPGQGTEQYV. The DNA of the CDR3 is TGCAGCGTTGCTCCGGGACAGGGTACCGAGCAGTACGTC.

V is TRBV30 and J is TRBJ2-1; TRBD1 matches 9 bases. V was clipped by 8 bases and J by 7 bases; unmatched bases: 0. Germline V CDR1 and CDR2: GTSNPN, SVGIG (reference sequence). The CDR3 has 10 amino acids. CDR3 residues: CAGTGNEQFF. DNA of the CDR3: TGTGCCGGGACAGGGAATGAGCAGTTCTTC.

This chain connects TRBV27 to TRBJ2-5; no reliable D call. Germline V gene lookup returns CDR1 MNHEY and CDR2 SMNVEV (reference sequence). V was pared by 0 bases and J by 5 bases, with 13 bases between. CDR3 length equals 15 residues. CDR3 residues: CASSLSAGVLETQYF. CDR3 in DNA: TGTGCCAGCAGTTTATCTGCAGGCGTCCTGGAGACCCAGTACTTC.

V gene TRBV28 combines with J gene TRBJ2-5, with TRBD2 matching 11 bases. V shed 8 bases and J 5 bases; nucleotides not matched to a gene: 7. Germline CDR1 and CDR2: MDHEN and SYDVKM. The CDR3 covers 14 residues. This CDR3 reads CASRIAGGYETQYF. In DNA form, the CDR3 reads TGTGCCAGCCGAATAGCGGGAGGGTATGAGACCCAGTACTTC.

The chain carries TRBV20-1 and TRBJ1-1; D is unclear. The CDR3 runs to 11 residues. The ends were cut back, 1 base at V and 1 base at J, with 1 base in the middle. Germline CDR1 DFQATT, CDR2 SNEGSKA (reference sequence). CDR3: CSARANTEAFF. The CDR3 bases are TGCAGTGCTAGAGCGAACACTGAAGCTTTCTTT.

CDR3 loop: CASSLARRQREGRETQYF. The CDR3 region has the DNA TGTGCCAGCAGCTTAGCGCGGCGCCAGCGGGAGGGCCGAGAGACCCAGTACTTC. The V and J genes are TRBV7-8 and TRBJ2-5, with 10 nucleotides matching TRBD2. This CDR3 comprises 18 residues. V trimming: 0 bases; J trimming: 4 bases; junction bases outside the gene matches: 11. Looked up from germline, CDR1 is SGHVS and CDR2 is FQNEAQ.

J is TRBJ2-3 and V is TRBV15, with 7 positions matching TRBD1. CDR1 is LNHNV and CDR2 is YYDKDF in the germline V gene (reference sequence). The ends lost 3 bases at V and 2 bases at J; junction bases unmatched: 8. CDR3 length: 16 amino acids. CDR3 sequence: CATSSFEGAVTDTQYF. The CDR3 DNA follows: TGTGCCACCAGCAGCTTCGAGGGGGCAGTCACAGATACGCAGTATTTT.

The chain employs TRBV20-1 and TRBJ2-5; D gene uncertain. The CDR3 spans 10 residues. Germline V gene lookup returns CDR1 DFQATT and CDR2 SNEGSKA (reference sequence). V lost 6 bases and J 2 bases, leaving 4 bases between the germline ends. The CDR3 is CSAPQETQYF. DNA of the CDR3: TGCAGTGCCCCTCAAGAGACCCAGTACTTC.

This CDR3 reads CASSDSRTSGKVGELFF. CDR3 coding DNA: TGTGCCAGCAGTGATTCCCGGACTAGCGGGAAAGTCGGGGAGCTGTTTTTT. The chain has TRBV25-1 and TRBJ2-2; TRBD2 matches at 12 bases. Trimming took 3 bases from V and 7 from J; bases not matched to a gene: 9. The CDR3 is 17 residues long. Germline assignment: CDR1 MGHDK and CDR2 SYGVNS.

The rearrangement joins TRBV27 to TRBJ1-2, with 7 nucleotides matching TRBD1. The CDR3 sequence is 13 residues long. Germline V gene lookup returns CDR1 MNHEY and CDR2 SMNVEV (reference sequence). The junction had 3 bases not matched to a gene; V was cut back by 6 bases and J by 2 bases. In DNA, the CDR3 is TGTGCCAGCAGGAGGGGACAGAACTATGGCTACACCTTC. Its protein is CASRRGQNYGYTF.

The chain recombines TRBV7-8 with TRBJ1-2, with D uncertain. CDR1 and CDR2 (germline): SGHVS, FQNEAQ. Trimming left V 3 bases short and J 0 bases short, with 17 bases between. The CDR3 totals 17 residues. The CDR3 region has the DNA TGTGCCAGCAGCTTCTCTACAATGGAGGGAGCTAACTATGGCTACACCTTC. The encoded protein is CASSFSTMEGANYGYTF.

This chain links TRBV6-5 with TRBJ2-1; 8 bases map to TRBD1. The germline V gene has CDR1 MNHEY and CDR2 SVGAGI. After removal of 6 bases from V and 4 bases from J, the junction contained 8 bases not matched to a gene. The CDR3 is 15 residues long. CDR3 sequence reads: CASRPGQGAYNEQFF. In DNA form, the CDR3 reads TGTGCCAGCAGGCCAGGACAGGGTGCGTACAATGAGCAGTTCTTC.

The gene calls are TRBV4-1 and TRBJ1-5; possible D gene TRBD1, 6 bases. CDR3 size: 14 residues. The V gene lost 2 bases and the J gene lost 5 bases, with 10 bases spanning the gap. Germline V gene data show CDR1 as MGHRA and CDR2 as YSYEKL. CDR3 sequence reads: CASSQRQAHQPQHF. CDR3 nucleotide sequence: TGCGCCAGCAGCCAAAGACAGGCCCATCAGCCCCAGCATTTT.